A single TCR beta chain is shown here with its context. Its antigen is currently unknown. Measured with immunoSEQ multiplex PCR; TCRdb has only the in-frame clones, and not every one. The table has about 7,100 clones, 70% to 80% seen once. Brentuximab vedotin exposure varied among the patients, all of whom had relapsed after autologous stem cell transplantation. The sample belongs to a study of PD-1 blockade in classical Hodgkin lymphoma. Whole-study findings and limits: Complete responders' baseline diversity resembled that of newly diagnosed patients. Patients with an early start, nivolumab under 1 year after ASCT, were excluded. Newly diagnosed patients reportedly had lower baseline TCR diversity than healthy donors. Possible causes of repertoire differences, disease activity or prior therapy, remain undefined.

The sample in question was peripheral blood mononuclear cells (PBMCs), obtained at baseline. This TCR derives from a human donor with classical Hodgkin lymphoma.

The CDR3 nucleotides are TGTGCCACCAGGTCAAAGACAGGGACGTATGGCTACACCTTC. It translates to CATRSKTGTYGYTF. The J gene is TRBJ1-2, the V gene TRBV15; 7 positions match TRBD1. In germline, CDR1 is LNHNV, CDR2 YYDKDF (reference sequence). Germline trimming cut 6 bases from V and 5 bases from J; bases unmatched to any gene: 9. The CDR3 length is 14 residues.